The clone carrying this T cell receptor beta chain was recorded a few times. Its specificity is unknown. Trimming took off 4 bases at V and 2 bases at J, with 18 bases between the two ends. The germline gives CDR1 SGHDN, CDR2 FVKESK. The CDR3 spans 16 residues. TCRdb re-derived calls from the 5' RACE reads in MiXCR, one entry per CDR3 protein. This sample carries roughly 290,000 distinct CDR3 sequences, 8.5% to 9.5% of them seen once, and the ten largest clones take roughly 7%. This entry is derived from a study of identical twins. Findings of the study overall: Zero-insertion analyses might be partly confounded by invariant T cells like MAIT and iNKT.

This same sample was also taken into another study, of yellow fever vaccine responses in identical twins. In that study: Twins showed a vaccine T cell response that reportedly seemed partly convergent, partly personalized.

The receptor was derived from a woman under 30 in good health. V and J are TRBV14 and TRBJ2-7, with D possibly being TRBD2 (5 bases). The sample comprised CD8+ T cells sorted from blood. The CDR3 DNA reads TGTGCCAGCAGCCTCCTACCGGGATTGACCACCTACGAGCAGTACTTC. This encodes CASSLLPGLTTYEQYF.